This T cell receptor (beta chain) was identified during a study of cytomegalovirus exposure and HLA in healthy donors (dated by TCRdb to about 2017). About the study as a whole: An earlier analysis of roughly 570 of the donors reported about 300 Gb of sequence data and 95 million to 140 million unique TCR beta sequences obtained from about 179 million T cells. Roughly 300 gigabases of sequencing data and approximately 85 million unique TCR sequences were included in an early release covering around 600 HLA-typed donors. Of the 398 genotyped donors, roughly 85% fell in the genetic ancestry cluster associated with self-reported Caucasian donors. The aim of the study was to test whether cataloging public T cell receptors could identify signatures of past pathogen exposure. The study profiled the T cell repertoires of hundreds of subjects by immunosequencing and related them to cytomegalovirus serostatus. Along with the approximately 650-subject first cohort, a separate validation cohort of approximately 110 different subjects was used. To predict cytomegalovirus infection status, the study brought together high-throughput TCR immunosequencing, statistical association of individual TCRs with disease status, and machine learning. A later analysis re-analyzed previously published TCR beta repertoires from roughly 690 donors and added high-resolution HLA genotyping to study TCR occurrence patterns. The later analysis used no new phenotypic data to find candidate immune exposures, relying instead on TCR beta sequences and their occurrence across donors. In an earlier analysis of roughly 580 of the donors, high-throughput TCR beta sequencing was used to judge whether each TCR beta V gene segment behaved as functional or pseudogenic. Donor age, sex, ethnicity and CMV serostatus were compiled alongside the repertoire data. In a later genetic analysis, genome-wide SNP genotypes for 398 of the 666 donors were used, and that subset was treated as a discovery cohort. All discovery cohort repertoires had been generated using a single sequencing platform. Class I and class II HLA loci were covered by the typing at four-digit resolution. The number of donors typed differed by locus, with about 629-630 for A, B, C, DRB1 and DQB1, approximately 500 for DQA1, over 600 for DPA1, and approximately 470 for DPB1. Because of strong linkage in the cohort, five DR-DQ haplotypes were treated as single units for association and clustering. Across 398 genotyped donors of the cohort, an average of about 240,000 unique TCR beta nucleotide sequences per donor were sequenced, and approximately 17% of those sequences were non-productive. The investigation overall reported the following: Immune exposure information for the cohort was limited to CMV serostatus. An earlier analysis of 587 of the donors showed that most TCR beta V segments appeared in productive rearrangements either about 87% or about 30% of the time, which broadly matched IMGT annotations. Most TCR sequences were observed very rarely across donors, whereas some public TCRs were present in many individuals. Some IMGT-functional V segments, including TRBV6-2 and TRBV6-3, could not be told apart with the 87-base-pair reads, so those segments were excluded. A further reported finding was that TCR beta sequences accurately predicted the HLA-A and HLA-B alleles for most subjects in the first cohort. Roughly uniform sequencing depth across donors was assumed in presence/absence analyses, although this assumption may not hold. A group of highly shared sequence variants was considered likely to be a technical artifact of the sequencing pipeline. Cytomegalovirus status was reported to be diagnosed by the classifier with high specificity and sensitivity in both the original and validation cohorts. The study listed approximately 160 TCR beta chains as associated with cytomegalovirus. According to a later genetic analysis, donors in an Asian-associated ancestry cluster had fewer N-insertions in productive TCRs than the roughly 670-donor mean. Specific HLA alleles were associated with some 15,000 TCR beta sequences at a false discovery rate of 0.05 in a later analysis. In a later analysis, most CMV-associated TCR beta chains were found to appear HLA-restricted, with HLA associations seemingly driven largely by CMV exposure. Because counts were too low, seventeen rarely observed V segments, including chromosome 9 orphons, were excluded from the earlier analysis of 587 of the donors. Several of the top co-occurrence clusters appeared to be linked to parvovirus B19, influenza, CMV and Epstein-Barr virus, according to a later analysis. Because some donors lacked HLA typing at each locus, the association tests relied only on the typed subset. The authors suggested that the approach could potentially be extended to other disease states and immunological phenotypes. A later analysis found that HLA-associated TCR beta chains were more clonally expanded and had lower generation probabilities than equally common non-associated chains. A later analysis found that TCR association rates varied across HLA loci, with DRB1 alleles showing the most associated TCRs and HLA-C alleles the fewest. Correlated functional status among segregating V segments might reflect linkage disequilibrium, but an unknown experimental factor could not be ruled out. An association between a missense DCLRE1C variant and V-gene and J-gene trimming of TCR beta chains was found in a later genetic analysis and replicated in an independent cohort. In vitro tests confirmed that a few of the cytomegalovirus-associated TCR beta chains recognize cytomegalovirus antigens. In this cohort, only TCR beta chains were sequenced, and detectable features were limited by the absence of alpha or paired-chain data. Strong co-occurrence of HLA alleles, especially DR and DQ, made assigning TCR associations to individual alleles difficult.

From V the trimming removes 3 bases and from J it removes 2 bases, while the gene matches leave 5 bases of the junction unaccounted for. According to the germline V gene (reference sequence), CDR1 reads MNHEY and CDR2 reads SMNVEV. The CDR3 runs 17 residues from the cysteine to the phenylalanine. Of all the DNA, just the CDR3 is kept, 51 bases in frame from base 1. On this clone: Its antigen remains undetermined. Per-nucleotide qualities are absent, and no much larger clonotype sits a single base away.

In total, roughly 670 healthy bone marrow donors made up the cohort. All cohort members were sampled while nominally healthy, although unrecorded immune exposures were likely present. The donor was CMV seronegative and belonged to the group of 352 seronegative cohort members. Each donor provided a peripheral blood sample, and peripheral blood mononuclear cells were used for TCR beta sequencing. The Qiagen DNeasy Blood Extraction Kit was used to extract genomic DNA from the blood cell samples. The method behind the library was the immunoSEQ multiplex PCR assay. A mixture of 60 forward primers for TCR Vbeta segments and 13 reverse primers for TCR Jbeta segments was used in the multiplex PCR. A multiplex PCR assay on genomic DNA amplified the CDR3 region of rearranged TCR beta genes. The amplified TCR beta libraries were sequenced on the Illumina HiSeq System as 87-base-pair reads. In the paper's pipeline: A later analysis tallied 75 million to 85 million unique TCR beta chains across the 550 to 850 repertoires, and some 10 million of those chains were shared by two or more donors. Raw reads were error-corrected and collapsed into unique sequences with a nearest-neighbor algorithm that merged closely related sequences to remove PCR and sequencing errors. Alignment of CDR3 sequences to IMGT reference sequences was used to assign V, D and J gene segments. For a sequence to be retained, at least a six-nucleotide match to both a V gene segment and a J gene segment was required. Rearrangements were called productive when the CDR3 lacked stop codons and stayed in frame with V and J; all others were non-productive. CDR3 was defined by IMGT convention, running from the second conserved V-encoded cysteine to the conserved J-encoded phenylalanine. The earlier analysis of some 550 of the donors excluded any sequence lacking an unambiguous match to a single V gene segment. In an earlier analysis of 450 to 750 of the donors, a V segment was called functional when productive rearrangements were above 56.7%, and segregating when the standard deviation between donors exceeded 5%. A statistical classification framework was built for diagnosing cytomegalovirus status from the catalog of TCR beta chain sequences. In a later analysis, V and J genes were assigned by comparing TCR nucleotide sequences against IMGT/GENE-DB human TR gene sequences. Using the TCRdist pipeline, a later analysis assigned CDR3 sequences along with most-parsimonious VDJ recombination scenarios. In a later analysis, each TCR beta chain was defined by its CDR3 amino acid sequence together with its V-gene family, and reads lacking a unique V-gene family were excluded. In a later analysis, 450 to 600 highly shared, low-generation-probability nucleotide sequences were removed to address suspected cross-contamination and a sequencing artifact. For each public chain, a later analysis derived a clonal expansion index from normalized ranks of inferred template counts within each repertoire. Generation probabilities in a later analysis came from a VDJ recombination model fitted to out-of-frame rearrangements, and those results were checked against IGoR. In a later analysis, hypergeometric tests were used to score TCR-TCR, TCR-HLA and TCR-CMV co-occurrence, with a repertoire-size bias correction applied to TCR pairs. False discovery rates were estimated in a later analysis by permuting HLA or CMV assignments 20 times. A later analysis grouped co-occurring TCRs with DBSCAN, adding TCRdist sequence similarity when clustering within HLA-allele-positive subsets. Repertoires with fewer than 30,000 or more than 120,000 public chains, plus five repertoires with anomalous nucleotide sharing, were excluded from co-occurrence clustering. TCRdb mirrors the immuneACCESS table, restricted to in-frame sequences. Some clones are absent from its copies; in checked studies, under half trace to an unresolved V gene, and the reason for the others is unknown. That table furnishes V, J and clone size, whereas the DNA furnished D and trimming. The sample includes 65,000 to 75,000 clones, with 68% observed a single time. Around 1.9% of the sample rests with the top ten.

The sequenced material came from PBMCs. The rearranged chain carries TRBV27 and TRBJ2-3; a stretch of 13 junction bases matches TRBD2. This clonotype was obtained from a woman under 40 in good health and CMV-seronegative. The DNA is TGTGCCAGCAGTTTGGGACTAGCGGGGACTTTCACAGATACGCAGTATTTT. This codes for CASSLGLAGTFTDTQYF.